A single sample gave rise to the 32 T cell receptor delta chains below, sequenced in a study of gamma-delta T cells after stem cell transplantation. TCRdb repeated clone calling on the RT-PCR reads with CATT. The repertoire consists of about 1,600 delta-chain clones, with under 7% occurring once and the leading ten covering about 57%. Sequencing used gamma-delta T cells. Receptor source: a human donor. It is not recorded whose cells these are; they may come from a transplant donor.

This clone was seen a few times. The chain has TRDV2 and TRDJ1, with 9 bases that match TRDD3. This CDR3 is built from 15 residues. The trim removed 3 bases at V and 4 bases at J, leaving 8 bases unmatched. From germline, CDR1 is GEAIGNYY and CDR2 EKD. The CDR3 here is CACDVLLGDVDKLIF. In nucleotides, the CDR3 is TGTGCCTGTGACGTGCTTCTGGGGGATGTCGATAAACTCATCTTT.

This clone is labeled as medium-sized. This likely traces to a read error, being one base from a far larger clone. In the same sample, other DNA sequences code for this CDR3. The V call is TRDV2, the J call TRDJ3; 12 bases are a match to TRDD3. V shed 3 bases, J shed 5 bases, and the junction held 16 bases outside the gene matches. The CDR3 is 21 residues long. Germline lookup yields CDR1 GEAIGNYY and CDR2 EKD. CDR3 protein: CACDRYEATGGYYRDTRQMFF. The DNA for the CDR3 is TGTGCCTGTGACCGGTACGAGGCCACTGGGGGATACTACCGGGACACCCGACAGATGTTTTTC.

This clone was found a few times. The protein in TCRdb stems from a much larger clone and differs at residue 7 from this DNA's translation, likely a read error; here the protein is translated from the DNA. The V and J genes are TRDV1 and TRDJ1, with D possibly TRDD2 on 7 matching bases. This CDR3 spans 23 amino acids. Deletions cut 3 bases from V and 0 bases from J, with 35 bases between. CDR1 is TSWWSYY, CDR2 QGS, per germline. CDR3 sequence: CALGDARAFLGDPWQSDTDKLIF. CDR3 DNA: TGTGCTCTTGGGGACGCACGGGCCTTCCTTGGGGATCCTTGGCAGTCGGACACCGATAAACTCATCTTT.

This clone was found a few times. The V call is TRDV2, the J call TRDJ1; 8 nucleotides agree with TRDD3. The CDR3 totals 13 residues. Germline V CDR1 and CDR2: GEAIGNYY, EKD. V lost 3 bases to trimming and J lost 4 bases; unmatched junction nucleotides: 3. As DNA, the CDR3 is TGTGCCTGTGACGGACTGGGGGGCGATAAACTCATCTTT. Translation: CACDGLGGDKLIF.

This clone was recorded a few times. A read error is the likely source, as a far larger clone sits one nucleotide away. The chain employs TRDV1 and TRDJ1; D is possibly TRDD2 (6 bases). Trimming pared 4 bases from V and 2 bases from J, leaving 35 bases between. Germline CDR1 is TSWWSYY and CDR2 is QGS. The CDR3 is 22 residues long. CDR3 in DNA: TGTGCTCTTGGGGGGGAGGTGGTCCTACTCAGGGACTCGGTACTGCGTACCGATAAACTCATCTTT. Protein: CALGGEVVLLRDSVLRTDKLIF.

Concerning this clone itself: The TCRdb record carries a much larger clone's protein, which differs from this DNA's translation at residue 8; a read error is the likely cause, and the protein listed here is the DNA translation. The V and J genes are TRDV2 and TRDJ3, with no clear D. Trimming shortened V by 3 bases and J by 3 bases, and 11 bases separated the two germline ends. Germline V gene sequence: CDR1 GEAIGNYY, CDR2 EKD. This CDR3 comprises 16 residues. The chain's CDR3 is CACDARLFWDTRQMFF. The CDR3 region has the DNA TGTGCCTGTGACGCCAGACTATTCTGGGACACCCGACAGATGTTTTTC.

This clone was picked up a small number of times. The rearrangement uses TRDV2 and TRDJ1; the match to TRDD3 covers 13 bases. The V and J ends lost 1 base and 2 bases, in that order; junction bases with no gene match: 6. The CDR3 loop spans 17 amino acids. Looked up from germline, CDR1 is GEAIGNYY and CDR2 is EKD. The CDR3 DNA is TGTGCCTGTGACACTATCACTGGGGGATACGCAACCGATAAACTCATCTTT. It encodes CACDTITGGYATDKLIF.

This clone is deemed hyperexpanded. This same CDR3 is encoded by further DNA sequences in the sample. This chain uses TRDV2 with TRDJ3; TRDD3 matches at 13 bases. V lost 0 bases and J lost 0; bases outside the gene matches: 16. This CDR3 contains 24 residues. CDR1 and CDR2 (germline): GEAIGNYY, EKD. Written as DNA, the CDR3 is TGTGCCTGTGACACCCCTGATCCACTACTGGGGGATACGCGGAGCTCCTGGGACACCCGACAGATGTTTTTC. Translation gives CACDTPDPLLGDTRSSWDTRQMFF.

This clone is labeled as large. The sample carries other DNA sequences with the same CDR3. The J gene is TRDJ1, the V gene TRDV1; D gene ambiguous. The CDR3 sequence is 19 residues long. Germline loops: CDR1 TSWWSYY, CDR2 QGS. Trimming left V 0 bases short and J 0 bases short, with 20 bases between. The CDR3 here is CALGELRRYARFHTDKLIF. Written as DNA, the CDR3 is TGTGCTCTTGGGGAACTACGGAGATATGCTCGATTCCACACCGATAAACTCATCTTT.

This clone showed up just a few times. This chain links TRDV2 with TRDJ1, with TRDD3 matching over 9 bases. CDR3 length: 20 amino acids. The germline CDR1 and CDR2 sequences are GEAIGNYY and EKD. J gave up 0 bases and V 2 bases, and 18 bases lay outside the gene matches. CDR3 sequence reads: CACDKVTGGEPTQDTDKLIF. The CDR3 DNA sequence: TGTGCCTGTGACAAAGTTACTGGGGGAGAACCAACTCAGGACACCGATAAACTCATCTTT.

Turning to this clone: Only one base separates this from a far larger clonotype, so it likely reflects a read error. The chain recombines TRDV1 with TRDJ1; D is perhaps TRDD2 or TRDD3 (9 bases each). Deletions cut 5 bases from V and 2 bases from J, with 54 bases between. The CDR3 has 28 residues. Germline CDR1 is TSWWSYY and CDR2 is QGS. CDR3 DNA: TGTGCTCTTGGGCCTTATCGCCCTTCCTACTTTGGAGGGGTACTGGGGGACCACTATAGAGATCGTACCGATAAACTCATCTTT. It specifies CALGPYRPSYFGGVLGDHYRDRTDKLIF.

This clone came up once. CDR3: CACDIWTGGYPDKLIF. The DNA of the CDR3 is TGTGCCTGTGATATCTGGACTGGGGGGTATCCCGATAAACTCATCTTT. This rearrangement joins TRDV2 to TRDJ1, with 8 bases lining up with TRDD3. This CDR3 has 16 residues. Trimming at V came to 4 bases and at J to 3 bases, leaving 12 bases not matched to a gene. The germline V gene has CDR1 GEAIGNYY and CDR2 EKD.

On this clone itself: TCRdb attributes to this sequence the protein of a much larger clone, which differs from the DNA translation at residue 6; a read error is likely, and the protein displayed is translated from the DNA. The rearrangement joins TRDV2 to TRDJ3; 7 positions agree with TRDD3. Trimming took 0 bases from V and 1 from J; bases not matched to a gene: 17. Germline CDR1 is GEAIGNYY and CDR2 is EKD. This CDR3 comprises 22 residues. For the CDR3, the DNA is TGTGCCTGTGACACCACCTGGGGGTCCGACGACCCGGAATCCTGGGACACCCGACAGATGTTTTTC. Translation: CACDTTWGSDDPESWDTRQMFF.

The chain is built from TRDV2 and TRDJ1; 8 bases align to TRDD3. Germline lookup yields CDR1 GEAIGNYY and CDR2 EKD. V was clipped by 0 bases and J by 3 bases; unmatched bases: 17. The CDR3 sequence is 19 residues long. The CDR3 DNA is TGTGCCTGTGACACCGTGGTTGTGACTGGGGGCCGATCATCCGATAAACTCATCTTT. Its translation is CACDTVVVTGGRSSDKLIF.

This clone was observed a handful of times. This likely reflects a read error, since a far larger clone is one base away. The sample contains more than one DNA sequence encoding this CDR3. This chain links TRDV1 with TRDJ1, with 9 nucleotides matching TRDD3. This CDR3 comprises 17 residues. V lost 3 bases to trimming and J lost 5 bases; unmatched junction nucleotides: 13. In germline, CDR1 is TSWWSYY, CDR2 QGS. For the CDR3, the DNA is TGTGCTCTTGGGGAGCTCCGTGGCTGGGGGATTGTAGATAAACTCATCTTT. Protein: CALGELRGWGIVDKLIF.

Points on this clone: A read error is the likely source, as a far larger clone sits one nucleotide away. This sample includes further DNA sequences coding for the same CDR3. CDR3: CALGELGVNTDKLIF. In nucleotides, the CDR3 is TGTGCTCTTGGGGAACTGGGGGTGAATACCGATAAACTCATCTTT. The J gene is TRDJ1, the V gene TRDV1; a weak D match, TRDD3 (5 bases). V was trimmed by 0 bases and J by 2 bases, leaving 10 bases between them. Germline V lookup: CDR1 TSWWSYY, CDR2 QGS. This CDR3 is 15 amino acids long.

This clone occurred a few times. The protein that TCRdb holds for this DNA derives from a much larger clone and differs from the translated DNA at residue 4, which likely indicates a read error; the protein shown here is translated from the DNA. This chain links TRDV2 with TRDJ1, with 8 bases matching TRDD3. V dropped 5 bases and J dropped 1; count of bases not matched to a gene: 11. The germline CDR1 and CDR2 sequences are GEAIGNYY and EKD. This CDR3 is 16 amino acids long. CDR3 region: CACAKVGDFSTDKLIF. CDR3 nucleotide sequence: TGTGCCTGTGCCAAGGTGGGGGATTTTAGCACCGATAAACTCATCTTT.

To note about this clone: With a far larger clone one base away, a read error is the likely cause. The chain uses TRDV1 and TRDJ2, with 12 bases identical to TRDD3. V shed 2 bases, J shed 3 bases, and the junction held 28 bases outside the gene matches. The CDR3 totals 25 residues. Germline V lookup: CDR1 TSWWSYY, CDR2 QGS. The CDR3 DNA is TGTGCTCTTGGGGAAAAAGGACAGGCCTTCCTCCAAGCCATACTGGGGGATACAATGACAGCACAACTCTTCTTT. Residues: CALGEKGQAFLQAILGDTMTAQLFF.

This clone has more than one count but fewer than ten. This likely traces to a read error, being one base from a far larger clone. Other DNA sequences in the sample encode the same CDR3. The rearrangement joins TRDV1 to TRDJ1; D is unresolved. Deletions cut 0 bases from V and 5 bases from J, with 25 bases between. The length of the CDR3 is 19 residues. Looked up from germline, CDR1 is TSWWSYY and CDR2 is QGS. This CDR3 reads CALGELYIPRRVITDKLIF. The CDR3 DNA reads TGTGCTCTTGGGGAACTATACATTCCCCGGAGGGTAATCACTGATAAACTCATCTTT.

This clone was recorded a few times. The junction departs from germline at one end; a sequencing error may be responsible. V and J are TRDV2 and TRDJ1, with 12 bases that match TRDD3. Germline V gene data show CDR1 as GEAIGNYY and CDR2 as EKD. This CDR3 is built from 16 residues. CDR3 amino acids: CARDTGGYPYTDKLIF. CDR3 in DNA: TGTGCCCGTGACACTGGGGGATACCCCTATACCGATAAACTCATCTTT.

Points on this clone: The translation of this DNA and the TCRdb protein of a much larger clone differ at residue 13, probably owing to a read error; the protein shown here is translated from the DNA. V and J are TRDV1 and TRDJ1; D unresolved. The CDR3 spans 19 residues. Per the germline V gene, CDR1 is TSWWSYY and CDR2 is QGS. With 0 bases removed from V and 0 bases from J, the gap between germline ends came to 20 bases. The CDR3 DNA sequence: TGTGCTCTTGGGGAACTACGGAGATATGCTCGATTCTACACCGATAAACTCATCTTT. Protein sequence: CALGELRRYARFYTDKLIF.

V gene TRDV2 combines with J gene TRDJ1; TRDD3 matches 10 bases. CDR1 and CDR2 (germline): GEAIGNYY, EKD. The CDR3 has 17 residues. J was trimmed by 4 bases and V by 3 bases; bases with no gene match: 13. For the CDR3, the DNA is TGTGCCTGTGACCAAGTACTGGGGGATCTGAAGTACGATAAACTCATCTTT. It translates to CACDQVLGDLKYDKLIF.

At least ten counts were recorded for this clone. Since a far larger clone is one base different, this is likely a read error. The chain links TRDV1 to TRDJ1; a possible D gene is TRDD2 (6 bases). Trimming pared 2 bases from V and 0 bases from J, leaving 25 bases between. The CDR3 sequence is 20 residues long. Germline values: CDR1 TSWWSYY, CDR2 QGS. CDR3 coding DNA: TGTGCTCTTGGGGAATTTCCTATAGAGGAGCCGGATCATTACACCGATAAACTCATCTTT. It yields the protein CALGEFPIEEPDHYTDKLIF.

The sample holds a few counts of this clone. This sequence joins TRDV2 and TRDJ1, with 13 bases aligning to TRDD3. With 1 base clipped from V and 0 bases from J, the junction kept 10 bases outside the gene matches. Germline CDR1 and CDR2: GEAIGNYY and EKD. There are 19 residues in the CDR3. CDR3 DNA sequence: TGTGCCTGTGACACTCTACTGGGGGATACGCCCTTGAACACCGATAAACTCATCTTT. Its translation is CACDTLLGDTPLNTDKLIF.

The sample holds a few counts of this clone. TCRdb attributes to this sequence the protein of a much larger clone, which differs from the DNA translation at residue 3; a read error is likely, and the protein displayed is translated from the DNA. The V and J genes are TRDV1 and TRDJ2; TRDD3 might be the D (5 bases). The CDR3 is made up of 15 amino acids. The V gene's germline CDR1 is TSWWSYY and CDR2 QGS. CDR3 in DNA: TGTGCTCGTGGGACGGAGGGATCTTTGACAGCACAACTCTTCTTT. Its protein product is CARGTEGSLTAQLFF.

This clone has a handful of counts. With a far larger clone one base away, a read error is the likely cause. The sample has other DNA sequences that encode this CDR3 too. The gene calls are TRDV1 and TRDJ1, with 13 bases fitting TRDD3. V lost 9 bases to trimming and J lost 0 bases; unmatched junction nucleotides: 52. The CDR3 totals 31 residues. The germline CDR1 and CDR2 sequences are TSWWSYY and QGS. The CDR3 DNA reads TGTGCTCTCGGGCCAACCGTCTACGCAAACCCCCCTAATACTGGGGGATACGCAGCCGATCGGTTCCCTCCGTACACCGATAAACTCATCTTT. It codes for CALGPTVYANPPNTGGYAADRFPPYTDKLIF.

A few counts support this clone. The CDR3 loop is CACDKLQGTDKLIF. The CDR3 nucleotides read TGTGCCTGTGACAAACTACAAGGCACCGATAAACTCATCTTT. The chain employs TRDV2 and TRDJ1; D unclear. The V end lost 2 bases, the J end lost 1 base, and 10 bases lay between the germline ends. The CDR3 sequence is 14 residues long. Germline lookup yields CDR1 GEAIGNYY and CDR2 EKD.

Turning to this clone: TCRdb assigns this DNA the protein of a much larger clone, which departs from its translation at residue 3; this likely reflects a read error, and the protein shown comes from translating the DNA. The V gene is TRDV2, the J gene TRDJ4; the D gene is possibly TRDD2 (5 bases). This CDR3 has 18 amino acids. Germline V CDR1 and CDR2: GEAIGNYY, EKD. CDR3 residues: CAYDDGLHRPQFTRPLIF. The CDR3, as DNA: TGTGCCTATGACGATGGCCTTCACCGACCACAATTTACCAGACCCCTGATCTTT.

This clone was recorded a few times. The TCRdb protein, from a much larger clone, departs from this DNA's translation at residue 12, likely by read error; the protein shown derives from the DNA. The chain links TRDV1 to TRDJ1; tentative D call: TRDD3 (7 bases). Trimming stripped 4 bases from V and 0 bases from J, with 30 bases between. Per germline, CDR1 TSWWSYY and CDR2 QGS. CDR3 size: 21 residues. The CDR3 region is CALGGAFPFTGELTYTDKLIF. CDR3 bases: TGTGCTCTTGGGGGGGCCTTCCCCTTTACTGGGGAATTAACGTACACCGATAAACTCATCTTT.

This clone was observed at least ten times. A far more abundant clone sits one base away, making this likely a read error. The CDR3 DNA is TGTGCCTGTGACACCCTTGATCCACTACTGGGGGATACGCGGAGCTCCTGGGACACCCGACAGATGTTTTTC. The encoded protein is CACDTLDPLLGDTRSSWDTRQMFF. The gene calls are TRDV2 and TRDJ3; 13 bases map to TRDD3. V was pared by 0 bases and J by 0 bases, with 16 bases of the junction left unmatched. The V gene's germline CDR1 is GEAIGNYY and CDR2 EKD. The CDR3 extends over 24 amino acids.

This clone was found many times. A far larger clone is just one base off, so this is likely a read error. Other nucleotide sequences from this sample produce the same CDR3. The V and J genes are TRDV2 and TRDJ3; 13 nucleotides align to TRDD3. The CDR3 sequence is 24 residues long. Germline lookup yields CDR1 GEAIGNYY and CDR2 EKD. DNA for the CDR3: TGTGCCTGTGACACCCCTGATCCACTACTGGGGGATACGCGGAGCTCCTGGGACACCCGGCAGATGTTTTTC. Translation: CACDTPDPLLGDTRSSWDTRQMFF.

This clone is medium-sized. A far larger clone is only one base removed, so a read error is likely. Other DNA sequences from this sample encode an identical CDR3 as well. The chain employs TRDV1 and TRDJ2, with D possibly being TRDD3 (5 bases). This CDR3 region has 15 residues. The germline V gene encodes CDR1 TSWWSYY and CDR2 QGS. In DNA form, the CDR3 reads TGTGCTCTTGGGACGGAGGGATCTTTGACGGCACAACTCTTCTTT. Amino acid sequence: CALGTEGSLTAQLFF.